The entry below describes one T cell receptor beta chain. This sample stems from a study of blood T cell repertoires in COVID-19. About the research overall: Whether acute or convalescent, the COVID-19 samples came from the United States, Italy and Spain.

Original processing notes: Reference gene primers were amplified, and this amplification served to estimate nucleated cell counts. Here immunoSEQ multiplex PCR was the method, and the copy in TCRdb shows in-frame clones only, minus some. The V and J calls and clone size are taken from that table; D and trimming were inferred from the DNA. The repertoire holds about 210,000 clones, with around 84% as singletons. CDR1 is LGHNA and CDR2 is YNFKEQ in the germline V gene. The CDR3 is 16 amino acids. Trimming stripped 0 bases from V and 1 base from J, with 12 bases between. Enrolled during active infection, Seattle patients were then followed longitudinally.

This TCR came from a woman aged 80 or over with COVID-19, enrolled during active disease. V gene TRBV4-2 combines with J gene TRBJ1-1, with a weak D call TRBD1 (6 bases). Sequences were obtained from peripheral blood. The CDR3 region has the DNA TGTGCCAGCAGCCAAGAAGTCGGGACACAGAACACTGAAGCTTTCTTT. It yields the protein CASSQEVGTQNTEAFF.